This TCR beta chain came from a study of OX40 agonist ivuxolimab in advanced cancers. Looking at the study overall: Patients received ivuxolimab, an intravenous treatment, every 2 weeks at 0.01 to 10 mg/kg. Dose-escalation patients' cancers were hepatocellular carcinoma, melanoma, renal cell or head and neck cancer. The study, taken as a whole, reports: On average, a greater number of expanded clones characterised CD8+ T cells relative to CD4+. It was not determined which antigens were specifically recognized by the peripheral T cells that had undergone clonal expansion.

Notes on this clone: The antigen is not known.

Germline V gene lookup returns CDR1 SGHRS and CDR2 YFSETQ. Between the trimmed V and J ends, which lost 7 bases and 3 bases, there was a span of 18 bases. CDR3 length equals 15 residues. Produced via immunoSEQ multiplex PCR; TCRdb's table is partial and in-frame only. The sample lists about 140,000 clones; 90% were seen once. This TCR came from an adult with an advanced solid tumor such as melanoma, head and neck, liver or kidney cancer. Sequencing was performed on CD4+ or CD8+ T cells sorted from blood, taken in a trial of the OX40 agonist ivuxolimab. The gene calls are TRBV5-1 and TRBJ2-3, with D possibly TRBD1 on 9 matching bases. The CDR3 spells CASVPGGTGTDTQYF. The DNA of the CDR3 is TGCGCCAGCGTCCCGGGGGGGACAGGGACAGATACGCAGTATTTT. The full variable domain, rest sourced from reference TRBV5-1 and TRBJ2-3, is KAGVTQTPRYLIKTRGQQVTLSCSPISGHRSVSWYQQTPGQGLQFLFEYFSETQRNKGNFPGRFSGRQFSNSRSEMNVSTLELGDSALYLCASVPGGTGTDTQYFGPGTRLTVL.